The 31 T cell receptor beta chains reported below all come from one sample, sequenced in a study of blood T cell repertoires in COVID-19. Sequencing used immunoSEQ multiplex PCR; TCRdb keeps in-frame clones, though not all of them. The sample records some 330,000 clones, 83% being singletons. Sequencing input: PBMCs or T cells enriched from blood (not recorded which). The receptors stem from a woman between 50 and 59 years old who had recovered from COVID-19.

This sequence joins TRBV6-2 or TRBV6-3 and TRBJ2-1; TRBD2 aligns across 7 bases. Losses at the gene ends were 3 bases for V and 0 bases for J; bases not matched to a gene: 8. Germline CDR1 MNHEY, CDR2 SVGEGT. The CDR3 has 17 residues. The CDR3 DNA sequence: TGTGCCAGCAGTTATTTGTTGCGGACTAGCTCCTACAATGAGCAGTTCTTC. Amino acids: CASSYLLRTSSYNEQFF.

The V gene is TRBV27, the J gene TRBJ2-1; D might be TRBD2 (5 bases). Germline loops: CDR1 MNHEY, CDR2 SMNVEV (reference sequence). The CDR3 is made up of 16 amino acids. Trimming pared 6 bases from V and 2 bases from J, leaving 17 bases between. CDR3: CASSYNTPGAYNEQFF. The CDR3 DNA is TGTGCCAGCAGCTACAACACGCCCGGGGCCTACAATGAGCAGTTCTTC.

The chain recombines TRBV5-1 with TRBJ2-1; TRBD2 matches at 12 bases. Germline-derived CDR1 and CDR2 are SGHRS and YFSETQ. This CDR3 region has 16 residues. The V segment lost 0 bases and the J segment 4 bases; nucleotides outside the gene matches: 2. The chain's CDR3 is CASSLAGTSGYNEQFF. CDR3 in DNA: TGCGCCAGCAGCTTGGCGGGGACTAGCGGGTACAATGAGCAGTTCTTC.

The chain's CDR3 is CASSYSVGLTVNTEAFF. The CDR3 DNA sequence: TGTGCCAGCAGTTACTCCGTGGGCTTGACAGTGAACACTGAAGCTTTCTTT. The genes are TRBV6-2 or TRBV6-3 and TRBJ1-1; D may be TRBD1 (5 bases). The ends were cut back, 0 bases at V and 0 bases at J, with 14 bases in the middle. This CDR3 comprises 17 residues. CDR1 is MNHEY, CDR2 SVGEGT, per germline.

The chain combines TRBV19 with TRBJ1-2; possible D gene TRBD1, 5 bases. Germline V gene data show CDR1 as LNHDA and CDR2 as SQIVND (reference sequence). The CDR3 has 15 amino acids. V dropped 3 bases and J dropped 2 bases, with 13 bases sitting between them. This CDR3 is CASSIQGRENYGYTF. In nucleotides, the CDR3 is TGTGCCAGTAGTATCCAGGGTAGAGAAAACTATGGCTACACCTTC. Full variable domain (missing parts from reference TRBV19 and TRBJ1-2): DGGITQSPKYLFRKEGQNVTLSCEQNLNHDAMYWYRQDPGQGLRLIYYSQIVNDFQKGDIAEGYSVSREKKESFPLTVTSAQKNPTAFYLCASSIQGRENYGYTFGSGTRLTVV.

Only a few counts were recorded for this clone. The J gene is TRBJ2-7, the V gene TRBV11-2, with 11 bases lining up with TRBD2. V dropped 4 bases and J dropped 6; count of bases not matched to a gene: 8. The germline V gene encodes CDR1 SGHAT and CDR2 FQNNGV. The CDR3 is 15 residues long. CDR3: CASSSRTSGSPEQYF. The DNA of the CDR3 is TGTGCCAGCAGCTCCCGAACTAGCGGGAGTCCCGAGCAGTACTTC.

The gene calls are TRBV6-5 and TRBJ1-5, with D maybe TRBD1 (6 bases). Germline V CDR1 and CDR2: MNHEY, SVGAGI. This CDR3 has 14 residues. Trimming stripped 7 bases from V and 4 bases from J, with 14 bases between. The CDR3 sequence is CASTRQGRNQPQHF. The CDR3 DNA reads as TGTGCCAGCACGCGGCAGGGGAGAAATCAGCCCCAGCATTTT.

The CDR3 nucleotides read TGTGCCAGCAGCCAGTCAGGGTACTATGGCTACACCTTC. Translating it yields CASSQSGYYGYTF. V gene TRBV7-3 combines with J gene TRBJ1-2, with a tentative D call TRBD1 (5 bases). The germline gives CDR1 SGHTA, CDR2 FQGTGA. The CDR3 covers 13 residues. Trimming removed 5 bases from V and 3 bases from J, with 10 bases in between.

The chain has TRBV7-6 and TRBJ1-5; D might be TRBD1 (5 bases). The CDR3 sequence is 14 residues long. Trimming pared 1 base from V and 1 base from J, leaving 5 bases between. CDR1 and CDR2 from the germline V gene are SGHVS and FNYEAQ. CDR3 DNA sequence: TGTGCCAGCAGCTTAGGACAGAGCAATCAGCCCCAGCATTTT. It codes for CASSLGQSNQPQHF.

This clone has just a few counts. The CDR3 loop is CASSDDPPGLDQPQHF. Here the CDR3 DNA reads TGTGCCAGCAGTGATGACCCTCCGGGATTGGATCAGCCCCAGCATTTT. This chain joins TRBV6-4 and TRBJ1-5; D remains ambiguous. The CDR3 has 16 amino acids. The V and J ends lost 3 bases and 5 bases respectively, with 17 bases between them. Germline CDR1 is MRHNA and CDR2 is SNTAGT.

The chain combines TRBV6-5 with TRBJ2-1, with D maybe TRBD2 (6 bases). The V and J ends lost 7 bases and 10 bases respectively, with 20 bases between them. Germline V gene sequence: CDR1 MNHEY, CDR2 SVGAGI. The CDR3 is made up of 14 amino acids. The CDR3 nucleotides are TGTGCCAGCATCGCCCCGGGGCAAGGGAGGGAGCAGTTCTTC. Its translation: CASIAPGQGREQFF.

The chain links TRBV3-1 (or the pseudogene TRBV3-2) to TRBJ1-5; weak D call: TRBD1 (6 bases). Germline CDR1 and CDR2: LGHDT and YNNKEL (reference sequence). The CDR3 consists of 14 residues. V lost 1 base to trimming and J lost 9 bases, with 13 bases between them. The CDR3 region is CASSQGNRVRPQHF. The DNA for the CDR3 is TGTGCCAGCAGCCAAGGTAACAGGGTGAGGCCCCAGCATTTT.

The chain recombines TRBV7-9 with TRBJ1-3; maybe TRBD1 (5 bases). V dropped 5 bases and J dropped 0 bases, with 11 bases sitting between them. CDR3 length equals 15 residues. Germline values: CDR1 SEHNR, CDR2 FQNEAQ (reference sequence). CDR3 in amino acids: CASSPMTASGNTIYF. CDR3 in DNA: TGTGCCAGCAGCCCGATGACAGCCTCTGGAAACACCATATATTTT. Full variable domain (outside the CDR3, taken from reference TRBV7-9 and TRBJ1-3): DTGVSQNPRHKITKRGQNVTFRCDPISEHNRLYWYRQTLGQGPEFLTYFQNEAQLEKSRLLSDRFSAERPKGSFSTLEIQRTEQGDSAMYLCASSPMTASGNTIYFGEGSWLTVV.

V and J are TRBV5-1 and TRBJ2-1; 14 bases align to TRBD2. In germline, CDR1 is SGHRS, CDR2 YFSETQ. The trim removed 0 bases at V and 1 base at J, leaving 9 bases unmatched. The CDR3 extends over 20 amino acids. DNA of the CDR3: TGCGCCAGCAGCTTGGAGATCGGACTAGCGGGAGGTCCGTCCTACAATGAGCAGTTCTTC. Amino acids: CASSLEIGLAGGPSYNEQFF.

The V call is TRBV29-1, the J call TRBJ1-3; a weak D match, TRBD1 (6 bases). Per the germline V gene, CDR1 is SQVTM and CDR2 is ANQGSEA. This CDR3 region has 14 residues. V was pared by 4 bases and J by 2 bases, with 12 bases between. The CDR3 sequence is CSVVPGVPGNTIYF. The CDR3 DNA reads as TGCAGCGTTGTGCCAGGGGTTCCTGGAAACACCATATATTTT.

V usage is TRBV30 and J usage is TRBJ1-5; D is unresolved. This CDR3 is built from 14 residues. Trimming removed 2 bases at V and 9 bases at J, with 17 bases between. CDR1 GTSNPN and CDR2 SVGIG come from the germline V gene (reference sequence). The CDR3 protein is CAWSISSGRGPQHF. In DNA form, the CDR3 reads TGTGCCTGGAGTATATCGTCAGGCCGGGGGCCCCAGCATTTT.

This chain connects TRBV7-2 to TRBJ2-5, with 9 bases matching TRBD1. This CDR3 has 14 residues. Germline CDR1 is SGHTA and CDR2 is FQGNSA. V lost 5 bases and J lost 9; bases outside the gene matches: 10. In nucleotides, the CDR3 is TGTGCCAGCAGCCGGACAGGGGCTCTGTTGTCCCAGTACTTC. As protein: CASSRTGALLSQYF.

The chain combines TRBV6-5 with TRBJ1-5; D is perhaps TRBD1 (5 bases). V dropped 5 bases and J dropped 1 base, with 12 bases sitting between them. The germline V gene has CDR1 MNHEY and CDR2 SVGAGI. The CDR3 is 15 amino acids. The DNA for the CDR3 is TGTGCCAGCAGTACGCAGGGAGGCAGCAATCAGCCCCAGCATTTT. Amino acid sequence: CASSTQGGSNQPQHF.

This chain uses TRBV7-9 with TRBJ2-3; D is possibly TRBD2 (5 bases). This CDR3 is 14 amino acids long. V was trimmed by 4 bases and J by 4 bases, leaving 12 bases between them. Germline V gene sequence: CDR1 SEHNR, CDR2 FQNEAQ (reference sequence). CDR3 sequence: CASSSGGSADTQYF. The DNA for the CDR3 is TGTGCCAGCAGCTCCGGAGGAAGTGCAGATACGCAGTATTTT.

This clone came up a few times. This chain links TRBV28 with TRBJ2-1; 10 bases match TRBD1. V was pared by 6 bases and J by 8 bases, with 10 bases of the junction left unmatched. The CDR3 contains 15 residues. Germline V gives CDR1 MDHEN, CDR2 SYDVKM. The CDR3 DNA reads TGTGCCAGCAGCACAAGACAGGGGGCTTTGGATGAGCAGTTCTTC. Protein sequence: CASSTRQGALDEQFF.

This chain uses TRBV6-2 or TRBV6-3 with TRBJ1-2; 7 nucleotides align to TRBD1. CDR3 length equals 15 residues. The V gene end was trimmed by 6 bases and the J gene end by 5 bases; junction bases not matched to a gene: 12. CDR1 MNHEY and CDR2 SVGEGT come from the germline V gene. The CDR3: CASSPRDSLIYGYTF. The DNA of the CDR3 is TGTGCCAGCAGCCCCCGGGACAGCTTAATTTATGGCTACACCTTC.

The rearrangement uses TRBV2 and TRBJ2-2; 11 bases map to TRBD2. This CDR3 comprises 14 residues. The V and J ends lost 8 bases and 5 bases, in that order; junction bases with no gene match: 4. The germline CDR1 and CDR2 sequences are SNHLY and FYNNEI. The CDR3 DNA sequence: TGTGCCAGCCTTAGCGGGGGGGCTACCGGGGAGCTGTTTTTT. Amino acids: CASLSGGATGELFF.

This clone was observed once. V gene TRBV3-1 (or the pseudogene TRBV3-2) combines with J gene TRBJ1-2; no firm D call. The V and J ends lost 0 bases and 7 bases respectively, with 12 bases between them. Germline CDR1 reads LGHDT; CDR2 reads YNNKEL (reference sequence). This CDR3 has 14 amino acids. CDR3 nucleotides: TGTGCCAGCAGCCAAGATTGGAGGGCTGGTGGCTACACCTTC. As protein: CASSQDWRAGGYTF.

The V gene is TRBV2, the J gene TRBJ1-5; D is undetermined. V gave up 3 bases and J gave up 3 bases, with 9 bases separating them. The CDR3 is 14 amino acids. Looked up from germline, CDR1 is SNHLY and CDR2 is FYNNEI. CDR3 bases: TGTGCCAGCAGTGATGGGCATACCAATCAGCCCCAGCATTTT. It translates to CASSDGHTNQPQHF.

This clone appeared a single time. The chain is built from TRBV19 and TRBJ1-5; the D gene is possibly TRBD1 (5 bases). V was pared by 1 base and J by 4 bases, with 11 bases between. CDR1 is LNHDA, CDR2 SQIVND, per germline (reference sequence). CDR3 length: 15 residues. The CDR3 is CASSIGGVGNQPQHF. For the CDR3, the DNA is TGTGCCAGTAGTATAGGGGGGGTGGGGAATCAGCCCCAGCATTTT. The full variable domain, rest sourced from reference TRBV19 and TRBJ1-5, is DGGITQSPKYLFRKEGQNVTLSCEQNLNHDAMYWYRQDPGQGLRLIYYSQIVNDFQKGDIAEGYSVSREKKESFPLTVTSAQKNPTAFYLCASSIGGVGNQPQHFGDGTRLSIL.

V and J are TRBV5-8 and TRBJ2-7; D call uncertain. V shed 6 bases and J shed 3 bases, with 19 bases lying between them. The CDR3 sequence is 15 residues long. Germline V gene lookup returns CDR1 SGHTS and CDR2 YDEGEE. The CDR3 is CASTPGVRSDYEQYF. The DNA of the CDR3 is TGTGCCAGCACCCCGGGTGTGAGGTCAGACTACGAGCAGTACTTC.

In DNA, the CDR3 is TGCGCCAGCAGCCAAGCCGCCGGGACAAGAAACACCGGGGAGCTGTTTTTT. It yields the protein CASSQAAGTRNTGELFF. The chain carries TRBV4-3 and TRBJ2-2; D may be TRBD1 (6 bases). V dropped 1 base and J dropped 2 bases, with 14 bases sitting between them. The CDR3 is 17 amino acids. Germline V lookup: CDR1 LGHNA, CDR2 YSLEER.

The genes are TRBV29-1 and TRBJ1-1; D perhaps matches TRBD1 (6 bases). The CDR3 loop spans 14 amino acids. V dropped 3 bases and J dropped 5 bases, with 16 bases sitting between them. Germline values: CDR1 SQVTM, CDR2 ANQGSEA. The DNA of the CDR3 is TGCAGCGTTGACTTCAGGGCAGGGGTTACTGAAGCTTTCTTT. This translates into CSVDFRAGVTEAFF.

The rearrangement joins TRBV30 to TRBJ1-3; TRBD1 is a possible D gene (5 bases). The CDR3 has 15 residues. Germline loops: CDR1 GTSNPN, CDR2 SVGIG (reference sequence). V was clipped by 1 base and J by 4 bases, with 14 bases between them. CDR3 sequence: CAWSAQAWGGNTIYF. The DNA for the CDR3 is TGTGCCTGGAGTGCACAGGCCTGGGGAGGAAACACCATATATTTT.

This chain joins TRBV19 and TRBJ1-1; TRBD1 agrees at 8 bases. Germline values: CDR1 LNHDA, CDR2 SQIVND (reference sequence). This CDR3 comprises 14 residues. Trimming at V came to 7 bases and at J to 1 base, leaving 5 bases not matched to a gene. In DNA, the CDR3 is TGTGCCAGTACCCCGACAGGGGCGAACACTGAAGCTTTCTTT. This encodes CASTPTGANTEAFF.

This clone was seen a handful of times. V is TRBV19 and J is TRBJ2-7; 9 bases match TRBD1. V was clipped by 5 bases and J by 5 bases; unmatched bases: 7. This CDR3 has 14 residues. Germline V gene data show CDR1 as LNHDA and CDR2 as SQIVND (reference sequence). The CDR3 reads CASSVPGQGNEQYF. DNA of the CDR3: TGTGCCAGTAGTGTACCGGGACAGGGTAACGAGCAGTACTTC.